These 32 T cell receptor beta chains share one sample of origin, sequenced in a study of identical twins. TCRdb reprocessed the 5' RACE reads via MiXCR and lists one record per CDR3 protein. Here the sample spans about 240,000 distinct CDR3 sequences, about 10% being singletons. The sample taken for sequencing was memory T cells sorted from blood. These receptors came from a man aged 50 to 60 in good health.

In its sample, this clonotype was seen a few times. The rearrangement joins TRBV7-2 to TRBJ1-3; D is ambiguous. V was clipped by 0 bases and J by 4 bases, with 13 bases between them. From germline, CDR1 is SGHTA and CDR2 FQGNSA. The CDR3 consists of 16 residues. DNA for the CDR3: TGTGCCAGCAGCTTAGCGCCAGGCACGGGCGGAAACACCATATATTTT. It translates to CASSLAPGTGGNTIYF.

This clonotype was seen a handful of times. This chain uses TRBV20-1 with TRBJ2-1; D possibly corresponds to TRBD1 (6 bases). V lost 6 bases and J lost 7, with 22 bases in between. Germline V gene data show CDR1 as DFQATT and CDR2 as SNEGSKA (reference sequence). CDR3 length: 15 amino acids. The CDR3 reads CSAEGWGHRSNEQFF. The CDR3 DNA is TGCAGTGCAGAGGGGTGGGGACACCGGTCTAATGAGCAGTTCTTC.

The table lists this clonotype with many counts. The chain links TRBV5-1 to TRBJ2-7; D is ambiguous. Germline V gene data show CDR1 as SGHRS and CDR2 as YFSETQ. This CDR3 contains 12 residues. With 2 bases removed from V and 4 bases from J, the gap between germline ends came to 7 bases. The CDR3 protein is CASSFDKYEQYF. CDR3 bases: TGCGCCAGCAGCTTCGACAAGTACGAGCAGTACTTC.

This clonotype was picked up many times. CDR3 protein: CSAREEQGSGYTF. In nucleotides, the CDR3 is TGCAGTGCTAGAGAGGAGCAGGGATCGGGCTACACCTTC. This chain joins TRBV20-1 and TRBJ1-2, with a weak D call TRBD1 (5 bases). The CDR3 consists of 13 residues. In germline, CDR1 is DFQATT, CDR2 SNEGSKA (reference sequence). V gave up 0 bases and J gave up 8 bases, with 13 bases separating them.

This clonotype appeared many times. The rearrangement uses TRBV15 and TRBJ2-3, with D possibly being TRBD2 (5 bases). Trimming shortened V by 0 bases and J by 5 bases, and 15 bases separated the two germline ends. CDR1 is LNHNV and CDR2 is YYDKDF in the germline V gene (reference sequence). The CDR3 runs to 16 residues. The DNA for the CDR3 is TGTGCCACCAGCAGAGATCGTCGGGGAGTAGTAGATACGCAGTATTTT. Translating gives CATSRDRRGVVDTQYF.

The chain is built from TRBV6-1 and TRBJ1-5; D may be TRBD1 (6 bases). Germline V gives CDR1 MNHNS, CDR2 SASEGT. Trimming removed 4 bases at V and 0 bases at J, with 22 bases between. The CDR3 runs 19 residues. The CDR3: CASSATWAEQGYSNQPQHF. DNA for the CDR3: TGTGCCAGCAGTGCAACCTGGGCCGAACAGGGATATAGCAATCAGCCCCAGCATTTT.

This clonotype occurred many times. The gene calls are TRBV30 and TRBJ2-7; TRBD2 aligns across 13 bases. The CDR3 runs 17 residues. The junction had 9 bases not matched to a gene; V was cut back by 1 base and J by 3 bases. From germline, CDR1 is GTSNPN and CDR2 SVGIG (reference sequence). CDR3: CAWSGGSRTSGSYEQYF. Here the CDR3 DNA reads TGTGCCTGGAGTGGGGGGTCCCGGACTAGCGGGAGCTACGAGCAGTACTTC.

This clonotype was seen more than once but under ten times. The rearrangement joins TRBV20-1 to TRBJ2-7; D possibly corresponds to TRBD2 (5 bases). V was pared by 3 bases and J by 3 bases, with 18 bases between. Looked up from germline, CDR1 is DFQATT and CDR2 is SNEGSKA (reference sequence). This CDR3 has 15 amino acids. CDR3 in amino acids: CSASPRDLGGYEQYF. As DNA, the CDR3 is TGCAGTGCTAGCCCACGGGATCTCGGAGGCTACGAGCAGTACTTC.

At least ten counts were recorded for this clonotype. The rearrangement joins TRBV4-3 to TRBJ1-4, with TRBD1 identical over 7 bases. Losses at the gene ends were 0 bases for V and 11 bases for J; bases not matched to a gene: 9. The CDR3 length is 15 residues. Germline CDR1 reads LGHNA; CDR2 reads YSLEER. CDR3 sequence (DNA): TGCGCCAGCAGCCAAGAACCAGTCGACAGGGATAAACTGTTTTTT. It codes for CASSQEPVDRDKLFF.

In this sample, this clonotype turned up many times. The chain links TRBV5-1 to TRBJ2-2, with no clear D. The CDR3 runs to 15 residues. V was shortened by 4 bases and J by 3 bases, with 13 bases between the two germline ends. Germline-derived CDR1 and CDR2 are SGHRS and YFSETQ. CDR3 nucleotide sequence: TGCGCCAGCAGCCGAGAAGGCCAGTACACCGGGGAGCTGTTTTTT. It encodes CASSREGQYTGELFF.

Here the CDR3 DNA reads TGTGCCAGCAGCTCTCGTGGGGGCTCAATGGAGACCCAGTACTTC. Protein: CASSSRGGSMETQYF. V gene TRBV5-4 combines with J gene TRBJ2-5; TRBD1 is a possible D gene (6 bases). This CDR3 has 15 residues. CDR1 and CDR2 (germline): SGHNT, YYREEE (reference sequence). Between the trimmed V and J ends, which lost 3 bases and 5 bases, there was a span of 17 bases. Based on the CDR3 plus reference TRBV5-4 and TRBJ2-5, the full variable domain is ETGVTQSPTHLIKTRGQQVTLRCSSQSGHNTVSWYQQALGQGPQFIFQYYREEENGRGNFPPRFSGLQFPNYSSELNVNALELDDSALYLCASSSRGGSMETQYFGPGTRLLVL.

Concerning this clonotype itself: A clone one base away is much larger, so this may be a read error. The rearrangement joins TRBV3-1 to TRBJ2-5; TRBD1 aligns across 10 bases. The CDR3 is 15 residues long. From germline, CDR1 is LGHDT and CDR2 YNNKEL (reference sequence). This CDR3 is CACSQGTGVQETQYF. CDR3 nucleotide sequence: TGTGCCTGCAGCCAGGGGACAGGGGTCCAAGAGACCCAGTACTTC.

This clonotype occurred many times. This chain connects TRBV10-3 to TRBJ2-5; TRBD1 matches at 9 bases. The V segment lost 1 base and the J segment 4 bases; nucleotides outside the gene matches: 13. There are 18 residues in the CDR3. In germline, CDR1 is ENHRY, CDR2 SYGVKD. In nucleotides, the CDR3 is TGTGCCATCAGTGAGTTTTCGGCCTGGACAGGGGTATTAGAGACCCAGTACTTC. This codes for CAISEFSAWTGVLETQYF.

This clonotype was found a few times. For the CDR3, the DNA is TGTGCCACCAGTGATCAGGGCGGGAGCGGAGAGACCCAGTACTTC. Encoded protein: CATSDQGGSGETQYF. The chain uses TRBV24-1 and TRBJ2-5, with 7 nucleotides matching TRBD2. The CDR3 runs to 15 residues. The ends lost 3 bases at V and 4 bases at J; junction bases unmatched: 7. Per the germline V gene, CDR1 is KGHDR and CDR2 is SFDVKD.

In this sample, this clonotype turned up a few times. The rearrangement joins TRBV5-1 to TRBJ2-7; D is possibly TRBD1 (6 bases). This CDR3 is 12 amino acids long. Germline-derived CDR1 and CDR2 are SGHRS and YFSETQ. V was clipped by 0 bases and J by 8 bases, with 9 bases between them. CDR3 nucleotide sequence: TGCGCCAGCAGCTTGGAGGGGGACAAGCAGTACTTC. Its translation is CASSLEGDKQYF.

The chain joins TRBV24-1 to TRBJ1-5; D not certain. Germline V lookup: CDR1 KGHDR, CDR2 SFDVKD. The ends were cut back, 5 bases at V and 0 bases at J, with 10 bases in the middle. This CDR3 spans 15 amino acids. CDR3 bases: TGTGCCACCAGTGCGCGGGCGGATAGCAATCAGCCCCAGCATTTT. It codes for CATSARADSNQPQHF.

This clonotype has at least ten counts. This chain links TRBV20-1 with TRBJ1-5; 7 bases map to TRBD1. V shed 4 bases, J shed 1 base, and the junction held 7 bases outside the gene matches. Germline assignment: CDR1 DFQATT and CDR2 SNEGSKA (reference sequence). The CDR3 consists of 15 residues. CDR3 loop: CSATRQGGSNQPQHF. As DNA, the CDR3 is TGCAGTGCTACCAGACAGGGAGGGAGCAATCAGCCCCAGCATTTT.

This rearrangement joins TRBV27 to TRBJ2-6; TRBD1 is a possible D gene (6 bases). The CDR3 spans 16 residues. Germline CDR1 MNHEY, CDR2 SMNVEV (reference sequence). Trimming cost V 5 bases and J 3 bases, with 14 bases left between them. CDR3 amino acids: CASSLQQGNGANVLTF. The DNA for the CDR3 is TGTGCCAGCAGTCTCCAACAGGGCAATGGGGCCAACGTCCTGACTTTC.

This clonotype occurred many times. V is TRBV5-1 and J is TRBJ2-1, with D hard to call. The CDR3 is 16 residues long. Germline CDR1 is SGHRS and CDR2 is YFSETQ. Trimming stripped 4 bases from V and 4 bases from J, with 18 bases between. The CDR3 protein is CASSPNDLRPYNEQFF. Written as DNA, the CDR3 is TGCGCCAGCAGCCCCAACGACTTGAGACCTTACAATGAGCAGTTCTTC.

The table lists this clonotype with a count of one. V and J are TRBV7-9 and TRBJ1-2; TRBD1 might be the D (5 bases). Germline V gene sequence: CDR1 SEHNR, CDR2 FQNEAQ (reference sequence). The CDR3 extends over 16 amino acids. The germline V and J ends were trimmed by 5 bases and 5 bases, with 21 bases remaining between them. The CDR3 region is CASSEGPGQSLYGYTF. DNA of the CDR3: TGTGCCAGCAGCGAGGGACCGGGTCAATCGCTATATGGCTACACCTTC.

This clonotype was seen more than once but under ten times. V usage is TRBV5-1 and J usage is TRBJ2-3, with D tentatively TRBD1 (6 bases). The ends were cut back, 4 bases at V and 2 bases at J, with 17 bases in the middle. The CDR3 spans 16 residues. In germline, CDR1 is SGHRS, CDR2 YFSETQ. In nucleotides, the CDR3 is TGCGCCAGCAGCCTAACAGGGCTAGTCACCACAGATACGCAGTATTTT. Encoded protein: CASSLTGLVTTDTQYF.

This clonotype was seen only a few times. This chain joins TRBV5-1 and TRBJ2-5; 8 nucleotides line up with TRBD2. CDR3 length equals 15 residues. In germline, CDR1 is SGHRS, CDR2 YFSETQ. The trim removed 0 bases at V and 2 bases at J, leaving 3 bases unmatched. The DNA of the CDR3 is TGCGCCAGCAGCTTGGGCGGGGGGTCTCAAGAGACCCAGTACTTC. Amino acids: CASSLGGGSQETQYF.

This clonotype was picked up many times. CDR3 bases: TGCGCCAGCAGCTTAGGGGGGCCCTACAATGAGCAGTTCTTC. This gives the protein CASSLGGPYNEQFF. The chain employs TRBV5-1 and TRBJ2-1, with D perhaps matching TRBD1 or TRBD2 (6 bases each). The V gene's germline CDR1 is SGHRS and CDR2 YFSETQ. V was pared by 2 bases and J by 2 bases, with 8 bases between. The CDR3 runs to 14 residues.

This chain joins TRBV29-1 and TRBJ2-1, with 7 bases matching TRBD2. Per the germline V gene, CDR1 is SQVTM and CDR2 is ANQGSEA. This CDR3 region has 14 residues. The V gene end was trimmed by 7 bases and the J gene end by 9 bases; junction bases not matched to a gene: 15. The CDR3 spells CSALGGTGGGEQFF. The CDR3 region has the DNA TGCAGCGCCCTGGGCGGGACGGGGGGAGGTGAGCAGTTCTTC.

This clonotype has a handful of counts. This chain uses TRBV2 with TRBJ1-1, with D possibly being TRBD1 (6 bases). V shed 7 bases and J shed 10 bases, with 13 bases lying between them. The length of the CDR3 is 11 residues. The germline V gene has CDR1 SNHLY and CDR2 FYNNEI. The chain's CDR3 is CASKDSLTAFF. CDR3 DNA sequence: TGTGCCAGCAAGGACAGCCTTACAGCTTTCTTT.

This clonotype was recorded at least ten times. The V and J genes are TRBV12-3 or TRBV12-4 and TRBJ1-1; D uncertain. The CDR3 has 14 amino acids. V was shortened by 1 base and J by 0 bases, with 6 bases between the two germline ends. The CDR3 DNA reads TGTGCCAGCAGTTTAGGGCAGGTGAACACTGAAGCTTTCTTT. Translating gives CASSLGQVNTEAFF.

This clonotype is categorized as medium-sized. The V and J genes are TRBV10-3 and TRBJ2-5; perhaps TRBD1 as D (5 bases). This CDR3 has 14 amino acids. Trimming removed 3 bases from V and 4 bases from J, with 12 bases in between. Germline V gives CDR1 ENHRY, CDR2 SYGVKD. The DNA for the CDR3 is TGTGCCATCAGTGATGGTAGTAGGGGAGAGACCCAGTACTTC. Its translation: CAISDGSRGETQYF.

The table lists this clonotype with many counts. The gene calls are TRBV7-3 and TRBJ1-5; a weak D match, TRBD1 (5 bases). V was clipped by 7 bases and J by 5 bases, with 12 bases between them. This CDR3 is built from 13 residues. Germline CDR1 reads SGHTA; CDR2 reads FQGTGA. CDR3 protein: CASTKDRHQPQHF. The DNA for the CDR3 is TGTGCCAGCACCAAAGACAGACATCAGCCCCAGCATTTT.

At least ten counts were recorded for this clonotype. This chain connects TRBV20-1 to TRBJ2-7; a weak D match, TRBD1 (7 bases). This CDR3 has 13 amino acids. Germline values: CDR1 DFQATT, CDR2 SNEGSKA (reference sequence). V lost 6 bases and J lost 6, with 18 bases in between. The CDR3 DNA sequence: TGCAGTGCCTTCAGGGGGGCAATTGTCGAGCAGTACTTC. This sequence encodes CSAFRGAIVEQYF.

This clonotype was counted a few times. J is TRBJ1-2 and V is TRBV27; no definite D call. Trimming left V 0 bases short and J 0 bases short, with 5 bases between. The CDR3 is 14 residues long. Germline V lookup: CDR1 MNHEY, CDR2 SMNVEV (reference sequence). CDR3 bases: TGTGCCAGCAGTTTATCAGGATCTAACTATGGCTACACCTTC. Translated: CASSLSGSNYGYTF.

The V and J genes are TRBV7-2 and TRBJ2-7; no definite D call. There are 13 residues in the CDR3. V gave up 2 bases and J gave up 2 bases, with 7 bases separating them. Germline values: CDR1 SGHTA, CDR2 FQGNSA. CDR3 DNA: TGTGCCAGCAGCTTATACCAGGCCTACGAGCAGTACTTC. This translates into CASSLYQAYEQYF.

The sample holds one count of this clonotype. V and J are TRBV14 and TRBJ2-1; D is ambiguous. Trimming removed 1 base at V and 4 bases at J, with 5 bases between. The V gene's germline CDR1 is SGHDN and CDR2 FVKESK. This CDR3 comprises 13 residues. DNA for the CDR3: TGTGCCAGCAGCCAAGCTGTTTACAATGAGCAGTTCTTC. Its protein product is CASSQAVYNEQFF. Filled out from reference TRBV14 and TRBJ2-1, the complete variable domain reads EAGVTQFPSHSVIEKGQTVTLRCDPISGHDNLYWYRRVMGKEIKFLLHFVKESKQDESGMPNNRFLAERTGGTYSTLKVQPAELEDSGVYFCASSQAVYNEQFFGPGTRLTVL.